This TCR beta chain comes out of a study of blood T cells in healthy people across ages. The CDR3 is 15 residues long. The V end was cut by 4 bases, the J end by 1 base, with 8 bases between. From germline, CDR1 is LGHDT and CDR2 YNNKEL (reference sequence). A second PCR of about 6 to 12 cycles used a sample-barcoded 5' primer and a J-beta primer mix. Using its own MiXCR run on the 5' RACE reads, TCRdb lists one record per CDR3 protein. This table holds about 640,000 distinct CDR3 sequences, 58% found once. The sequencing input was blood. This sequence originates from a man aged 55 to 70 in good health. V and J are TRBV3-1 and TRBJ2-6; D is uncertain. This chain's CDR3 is CASSRIGSGANVLTF. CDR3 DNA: TGTGCCAGCAGCCGTATCGGTTCTGGGGCCAACGTCCTGACTTTC.